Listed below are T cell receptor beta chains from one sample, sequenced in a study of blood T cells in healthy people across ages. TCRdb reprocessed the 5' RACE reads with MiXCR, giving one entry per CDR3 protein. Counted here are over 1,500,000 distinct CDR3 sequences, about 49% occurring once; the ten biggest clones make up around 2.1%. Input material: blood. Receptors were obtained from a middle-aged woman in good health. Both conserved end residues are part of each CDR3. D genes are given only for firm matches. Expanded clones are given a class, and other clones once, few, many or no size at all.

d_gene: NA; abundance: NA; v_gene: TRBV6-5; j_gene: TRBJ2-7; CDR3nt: TGTGCCAGCAGTTATTCGTTCAAGGGCAGAAAGGGCTACGAGCAGTACTTC; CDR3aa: CASSYSFKGRKGYEQYF
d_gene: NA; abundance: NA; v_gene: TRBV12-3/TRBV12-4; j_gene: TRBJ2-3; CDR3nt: TGTGCCAGCAGTTTAGTTGACGGATCCACAGATACGCAGTATTTT; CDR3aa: CASSLVDGSTDTQYF
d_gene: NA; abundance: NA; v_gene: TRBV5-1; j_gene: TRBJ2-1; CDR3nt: TGCGCCAGCAGCTTGGGGGACTCTGGAGGTGAGCAGTTCTTC; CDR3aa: CASSLGDSGGEQFF
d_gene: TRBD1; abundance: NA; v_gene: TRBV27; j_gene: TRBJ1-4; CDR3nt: TGTGCCAGCAGTTTAGGGCCCCCGGACAGGGGAAATGAAAAACTGTTTTTT; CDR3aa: CASSLGPPDRGNEKLFF
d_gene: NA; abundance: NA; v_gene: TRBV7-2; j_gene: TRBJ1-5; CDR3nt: TGTGCCAGCAGCTTCCCAATTGGGACGGGGAGGGCCCTAAATCAGCCCCAGCATTTT; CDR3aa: CASSFPIGTGRALNQPQHF
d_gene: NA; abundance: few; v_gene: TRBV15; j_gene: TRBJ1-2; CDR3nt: TGTGCCACCAGCAGAGATTATGGCTACACCTTC; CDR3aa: CATSRDYGYTF
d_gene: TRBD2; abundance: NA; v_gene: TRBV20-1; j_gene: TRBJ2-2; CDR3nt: TGCAGTGCTAGAGATGAGGTAGCGGGCCCTGACACCGGGGAGCTGTTTTTT; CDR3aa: CSARDEVAGPDTGELFF
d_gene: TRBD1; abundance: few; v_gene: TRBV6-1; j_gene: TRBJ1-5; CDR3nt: TGTGCCAGCAGTGACACTGCGGGACAGGGCCTCGTGCAGCCCCAGCATTTT; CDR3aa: CASSDTAGQGLVQPQHF
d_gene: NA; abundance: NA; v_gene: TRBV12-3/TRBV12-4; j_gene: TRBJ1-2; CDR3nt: TGTGCCAGCAGTTTTGGCCGGGACTCTGGCTACACCTTC; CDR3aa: CASSFGRDSGYTF
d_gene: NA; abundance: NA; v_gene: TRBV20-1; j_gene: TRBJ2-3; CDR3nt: TGCAGTGCCGCCGTACCTGACAGGCTCACAGATACGCAGTATTTT; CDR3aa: CSAAVPDRLTDTQYF
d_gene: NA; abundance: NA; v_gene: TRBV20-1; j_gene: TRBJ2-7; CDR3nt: TGCAGTGCTAGAGATACACAAAGTTTGCTATACGAGCAGTACTTC; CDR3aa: CSARDTQSLLYEQYF
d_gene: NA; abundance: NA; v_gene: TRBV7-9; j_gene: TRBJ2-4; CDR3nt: TGTGCCAGCAGCTTAGCGAGTGGGCAGGGCAAGGGAATTCAGTACTTC; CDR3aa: CASSLASGQGKGIQYF
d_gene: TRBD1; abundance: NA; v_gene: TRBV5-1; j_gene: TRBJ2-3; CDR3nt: TGCGCCAGCAGCTTGGCAGGGGCAGGGGGCAGAGATACGCAGTATTTT; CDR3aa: CASSLAGAGGRDTQYF
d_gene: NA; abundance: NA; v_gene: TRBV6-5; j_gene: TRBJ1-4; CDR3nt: TGTGCCAGCAGCGTCGGGACGACTAATGAAAAACTGTTTTTT; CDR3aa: CASSVGTTNEKLFF
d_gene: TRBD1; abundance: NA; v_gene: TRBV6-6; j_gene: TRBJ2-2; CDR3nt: TGTGCCAGCAGTCCCTCAGACAGGGGACGAAACACCGGGGAGCTGTTTTTT; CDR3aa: CASSPSDRGRNTGELFF
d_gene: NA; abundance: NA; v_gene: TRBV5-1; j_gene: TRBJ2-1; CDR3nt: TGCGCCAGCAGCTTTGAAGTTAATGAGCAGTTCTTC; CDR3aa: CASSFEVNEQFF
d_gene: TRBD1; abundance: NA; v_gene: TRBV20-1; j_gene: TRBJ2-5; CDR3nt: TGCAGTGCTAGAGTCCCCCGTCAGGGGGCTCAAGAGACCCAGTACTTC; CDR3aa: CSARVPRQGAQETQYF
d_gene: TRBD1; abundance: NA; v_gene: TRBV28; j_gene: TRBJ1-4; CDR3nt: TGTGCCAGCAGAGATGGACAGGGAGCTAATGAAAAACTGTTTTTT; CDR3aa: CASRDGQGANEKLFF
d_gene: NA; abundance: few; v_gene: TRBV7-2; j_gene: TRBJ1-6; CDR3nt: TGTGCCAGCAGCTTCGGAGGGATGGGTTCACCCCTCCACTTT; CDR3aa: CASSFGGMGSPLHF
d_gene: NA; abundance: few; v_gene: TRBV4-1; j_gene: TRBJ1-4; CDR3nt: TGCGCCAGCAGCCAAGATCTTACAACTAATGAAAAACTGTTTTTT; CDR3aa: CASSQDLTTNEKLFF
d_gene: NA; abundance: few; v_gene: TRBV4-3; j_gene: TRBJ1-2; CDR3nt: TGCGCCAGCAGCCAAGATCCAGGGACCCTCTATGGCTACACCTTC; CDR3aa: CASSQDPGTLYGYTF
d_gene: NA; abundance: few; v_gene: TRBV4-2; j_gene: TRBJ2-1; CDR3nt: TGTGCCAGCAGCCAACCCCCCGGTAGCGGAAATGAGCAGTTCTTC; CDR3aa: CASSQPPGSGNEQFF
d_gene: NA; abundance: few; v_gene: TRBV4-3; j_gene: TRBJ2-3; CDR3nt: TGCGCCAGCAGCGGGGTGCTCGGAAGCACAGATACGCAGTATTTT; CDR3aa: CASSGVLGSTDTQYF
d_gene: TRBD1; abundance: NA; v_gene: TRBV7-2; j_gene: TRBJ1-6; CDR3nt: TGTGCCAGCAGCACCGGACAGGGGGCCTATAATTCACCCCTCCACTTT; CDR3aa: CASSTGQGAYNSPLHF
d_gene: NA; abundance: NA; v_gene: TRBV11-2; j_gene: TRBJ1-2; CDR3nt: TGTGCCAGCAGCGCAGATGACCGAGATAACTATGGCTACACCTTC; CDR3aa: CASSADDRDNYGYTF
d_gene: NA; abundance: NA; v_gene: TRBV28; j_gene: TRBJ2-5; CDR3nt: TGTGCCAGCAGTTTAGGTGCAGCGTACCAAGAGACCCAGTACTTC; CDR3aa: CASSLGAAYQETQYF
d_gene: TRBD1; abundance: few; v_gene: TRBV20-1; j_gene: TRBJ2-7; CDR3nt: TGCAGTGCCCCCGGGACAGGCTACGAGCAGTACTTC; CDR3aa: CSAPGTGYEQYF
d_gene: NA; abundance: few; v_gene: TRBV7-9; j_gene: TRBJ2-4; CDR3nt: TGTGCCAGCAGCTTAGCTCTCCCAGGGGCCAAAAACATTCAGTACTTC; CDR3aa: CASSLALPGAKNIQYF
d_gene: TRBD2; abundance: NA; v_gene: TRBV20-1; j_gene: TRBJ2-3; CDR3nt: TGCAGTGCCAGACGGGGGGATGGCACAGATACGCAGTATTTT; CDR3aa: CSARRGDGTDTQYF
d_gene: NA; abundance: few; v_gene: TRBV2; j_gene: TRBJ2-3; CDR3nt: TGTGCCGGCCAGCCGGGGCGGCCCACCAATACGCAGTATTTT; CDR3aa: CAGQPGRPTNTQYF
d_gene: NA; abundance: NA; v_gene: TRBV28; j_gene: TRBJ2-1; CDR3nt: TGTGCCAGCAGTCCCGCTTTCAAGGGCTACAATGAGCAGTTCTTC; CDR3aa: CASSPAFKGYNEQFF
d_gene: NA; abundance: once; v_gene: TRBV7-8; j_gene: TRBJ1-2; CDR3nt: TGTGCCAGCAGCCAAGCTAGGACAGTGTTTTATGGCTACACCTTC; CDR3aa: CASSQARTVFYGYTF
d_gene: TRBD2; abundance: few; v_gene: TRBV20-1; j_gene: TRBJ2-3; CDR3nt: TGCAGTGCTAGAGATGCCGCGGGGGTCACAGATACGCAGTATTTT; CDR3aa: CSARDAAGVTDTQYF
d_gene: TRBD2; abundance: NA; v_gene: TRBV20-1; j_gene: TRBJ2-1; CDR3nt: TGCAGTGTGGTAGCGGGGGGCCTTATGAATGAGCAGTTCTTC; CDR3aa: CSVVAGGLMNEQFF
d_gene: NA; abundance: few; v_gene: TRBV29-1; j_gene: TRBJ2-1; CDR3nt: TGCAGCGTGCCCTTTTACAATGAGCAGTTCTTC; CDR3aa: CSVPFYNEQFF
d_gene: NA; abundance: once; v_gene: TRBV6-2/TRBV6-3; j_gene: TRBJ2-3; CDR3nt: TGTGCCAGCGCGCCCGACAGGGGAGCGGGGGATACGCAGTATTTT; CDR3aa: CASAPDRGAGDTQYF